These 17 T cell receptor beta chains came from one sample sequenced in a study of blood T cell repertoires in COVID-19. The table came from immunoSEQ multiplex PCR; TCRdb's copy has only in-frame clones and leaves some out. This sample yields some 260,000 clones, of which roughly 88% are seen a single time; 5% to 6.5% belongs to the top ten. Sequencing was performed on peripheral blood. These receptors came from a woman younger than 45 with COVID-19, enrolled during active disease.

The gene calls are TRBV19 and TRBJ2-3; TRBD2 matches 16 bases. The V gene's germline CDR1 is LNHDA and CDR2 SQIVND (reference sequence). This CDR3 is built from 20 residues. Trimming at V came to 1 base and at J to 4 bases, leaving 11 bases not matched to a gene. The CDR3 protein is CASSIALGLAGGPSADTQYF. The CDR3 DNA reads TGTGCCAGTAGTATAGCCTTGGGACTAGCGGGAGGGCCCTCTGCAGATACGCAGTATTTT. The whole variable domain, filled in from reference TRBV19 and TRBJ2-3, reads DGGITQSPKYLFRKEGQNVTLSCEQNLNHDAMYWYRQDPGQGLRLIYYSQIVNDFQKGDIAEGYSVSREKKESFPLTVTSAQKNPTAFYLCASSIALGLAGGPSADTQYFGPGTRLTVL.

V is TRBV6-5 and J is TRBJ2-3, with a possible D match to TRBD1 (7 bases). There are 15 residues in the CDR3. Trimming cost V 6 bases and J 5 bases, with 18 bases left between them. Germline V CDR1 and CDR2: MNHEY, SVGAGI. The CDR3 region has the DNA TGTGCCAGCAGCTCCCTGGAGGGGGCGGTAGATACGCAGTATTTT. Translated, it gives CASSSLEGAVDTQYF.

The CDR3: CASSLAPPGPQHF. The CDR3 coding sequence is TGTGCCAGCAGCTTAGCGCCTCCCGGGCCCCAGCATTTT. The chain joins TRBV7-2 to TRBJ1-5; no reliable D call. Trimming took 0 bases from V and 9 from J, leaving 9 bases between them. The CDR3 has 13 amino acids. Germline V gene lookup returns CDR1 SGHTA and CDR2 FQGNSA.

The chain links TRBV10-2 to TRBJ2-1; possibly TRBD1 for D (6 bases). This CDR3 is built from 13 residues. Germline V gene lookup returns CDR1 WSHSY and CDR2 SAAADI. V was trimmed by 6 bases and J by 9 bases, leaving 15 bases between them. CDR3 DNA: TGCGCCAGCAGCCAGACTGGGGGCAGTGAGCAGTTCTTC. Its protein product is CASSQTGGSEQFF.

Only one count was recorded for this clone. The rearrangement joins TRBV18 to TRBJ1-1; D not certain. The germline CDR1 and CDR2 sequences are KGHSH and LQKENI. This CDR3 region has 13 residues. Trimming pared 2 bases from V and 3 bases from J, leaving 7 bases between. The chain's CDR3 is CASSPGRDTEAFF. The CDR3 region has the DNA TGTGCCAGCTCACCAGGGAGGGACACTGAAGCTTTCTTT.

The chain joins TRBV6-5 to TRBJ1-3, with 8 bases aligning to TRBD1. Germline values: CDR1 MNHEY, CDR2 SVGAGI. This CDR3 region has 15 residues. Unmatched junction bases numbered 13, after V lost 6 bases and J lost 9 bases. CDR3: CASRPGQGSFGTIYF. In nucleotides, the CDR3 is TGTGCCAGCAGACCCGGACAGGGATCCTTCGGCACCATATATTTT.

The chain uses TRBV19 and TRBJ1-4; 10 positions match TRBD1. The length of the CDR3 is 13 residues. The trim removed 10 bases at V and 6 bases at J, leaving 5 bases unmatched. Germline lookup yields CDR1 LNHDA and CDR2 SQIVND (reference sequence). This chain's CDR3 is CATSDRGDEKLFF. Written as DNA, the CDR3 is TGTGCCACCTCGGACAGGGGGGATGAAAAACTGTTTTTT. The whole variable domain, remainder taken from reference TRBV19 and TRBJ1-4, is DGGITQSPKYLFRKEGQNVTLSCEQNLNHDAMYWYRQDPGQGLRLIYYSQIVNDFQKGDIAEGYSVSREKKESFPLTVTSAQKNPTAFYLCATSDRGDEKLFFGSGTQLSVL.

V usage is TRBV10-1 and J usage is TRBJ2-3; 12 bases fit TRBD2. Per the germline V gene, CDR1 is WNHNN and CDR2 is SYGVQD (reference sequence). V shed 3 bases, J shed 3 bases, and the junction held 10 bases outside the gene matches. The CDR3 is 18 residues long. The CDR3 is CASSELMPGLAGTDTQYF. The CDR3 coding sequence is TGCGCCAGCAGTGAATTAATGCCGGGACTAGCGGGTACAGATACGCAGTATTTT.

The V and J genes are TRBV6-2 or TRBV6-3 and TRBJ2-7; no clear D. Trimming shortened V by 2 bases and J by 0 bases, and 8 bases separated the two germline ends. This CDR3 has 14 residues. From germline, CDR1 is MNHEY and CDR2 SVGEGT. The CDR3 nucleotides are TGTGCCAGCAGTTACAAACCGAGCTCCTACGAGCAGTACGTC. Amino acids: CASSYKPSSYEQYV.

The chain recombines TRBV24-1 with TRBJ1-5; TRBD1 matches 9 bases. There are 15 residues in the CDR3. J gave up 6 bases and V 2 bases, and 4 bases lay outside the gene matches. Germline CDR1 KGHDR, CDR2 SFDVKD. The CDR3 reads CATSDSTGGFQPQHF. In nucleotides, the CDR3 is TGTGCCACCAGTGATTCCACAGGGGGCTTTCAGCCCCAGCATTTT.

V gene TRBV10-2 combines with J gene TRBJ1-2; possibly TRBD1 for D (6 bases). This CDR3 has 11 amino acids. V was cut by 6 bases and J by 4 bases, with 6 bases left in between. Germline V gene sequence: CDR1 WSHSY, CDR2 SAAADI. CDR3 DNA sequence: TGCGCCAGCAGGGACAGCTATGGCTACACCTTC. Its protein product is CASRDSYGYTF.

The chain has TRBV18 and TRBJ2-1; 11 bases line up with TRBD2. From germline, CDR1 is KGHSH and CDR2 LQKENI. V shed 3 bases, J shed 8 bases, and the junction held 9 bases outside the gene matches. The CDR3 extends over 16 amino acids. CDR3 amino acids: CASSPRPGLAVDEQFF. In DNA, the CDR3 is TGTGCCAGCTCACCCAGACCGGGACTAGCGGTCGATGAGCAGTTCTTC.

This chain connects TRBV29-1 to TRBJ2-1; perhaps TRBD1 as D (5 bases). The CDR3 is 13 amino acids. V shed 6 bases and J shed 0 bases, with 9 bases lying between them. Germline V gene sequence: CDR1 SQVTM, CDR2 ANQGSEA. CDR3 DNA: TGCAGCGTCCCCGACAGCTCCTACAATGAGCAGTTCTTC. Its protein is CSVPDSSYNEQFF.

The V and J genes are TRBV27 and TRBJ2-1, with TRBD2 identical over 13 bases. CDR3 length equals 16 residues. Per germline, CDR1 MNHEY and CDR2 SMNVEV (reference sequence). J gave up 7 bases and V 0 bases, and 3 bases lay outside the gene matches. CDR3 sequence reads: CASSLSGLAGRNEQFF. The CDR3 coding sequence is TGTGCCAGCAGTTTATCGGGACTAGCGGGGAGGAATGAGCAGTTCTTC.

This chain connects TRBV5-1 to TRBJ2-1, with D tentatively TRBD1 (5 bases). V was trimmed by 5 bases and J by 2 bases, leaving 11 bases between them. Germline CDR1 SGHRS, CDR2 YFSETQ. This CDR3 is 14 amino acids long. The CDR3 DNA is TGCGCCAGCAGGGTGCCAGGGCCCTACAATGAGCAGTTCTTC. This encodes CASRVPGPYNEQFF. Full variable domain (missing parts from reference TRBV5-1 and TRBJ2-1): KAGVTQTPRYLIKTRGQQVTLSCSPISGHRSVSWYQQTPGQGLQFLFEYFSETQRNKGNFPGRFSGRQFSNSRSEMNVSTLELGDSALYLCASRVPGPYNEQFFGPGTRLTVL.

The rearrangement joins TRBV11-2 to TRBJ1-4, with TRBD1 matching 7 bases. Per germline, CDR1 SGHAT and CDR2 FQNNGV. The CDR3 totals 15 residues. J was trimmed by 6 bases and V by 4 bases; bases with no gene match: 8. This CDR3 is CASSWAPGGDEKLFF. The CDR3 DNA is TGTGCCAGCAGCTGGGCCCCAGGGGGAGATGAAAAACTGTTTTTT.

The gene calls are TRBV6-5 and TRBJ2-1; 8 bases match TRBD1. Germline V gene sequence: CDR1 MNHEY, CDR2 SVGAGI. The V segment lost 6 bases and the J segment 8 bases; nucleotides outside the gene matches: 6. The CDR3 sequence is 13 residues long. CDR3 nucleotide sequence: TGTGCCAGCAGCCCGGACAGGGCTTATGAGCAGTTCTTC. This gives the protein CASSPDRAYEQFF.